This T cell receptor (beta chain) was captured by sequencing in a study of T-cell memory formation after mild COVID-19. Study-level background: TCR clusters mostly belonged to single donors.

Via MiXCR, TCRdb re-called the 5' RACE reads, giving one row per CDR3 protein. Of 400,000 to 500,000 distinct CDR3 sequences listed, roughly 20% were seen once; the top ten hold roughly 8.4%. Germline V lookup: CDR1 DFQATT, CDR2 SNEGSKA (reference sequence). This CDR3 has 15 residues. V lost 0 bases to trimming and J lost 7 bases; unmatched junction nucleotides: 8. There are many counts of this clonotype. Its antigen is not known. Findings and caveats of the study: Pre-infection memory already had some responding clones, implying cross-reactive memory joined. Among clones contracting day 15 to 85, CD4/CD8 was balanced, whereas later expanders leaned CD4+. Still unconfirmed is whether the second-wave clones peaking on day 37 recognized SARS-CoV-2.

This clonotype was obtained from an adult woman who had mild COVID-19 (a few samples of this study predate the infection). Cell type and time point are not known. The chain carries TRBV20-1 and TRBJ2-1; 8 bases fit TRBD2. Sequences were obtained from PBMCs or a T cell subset sorted from them (not recorded which). The CDR3, as DNA: TGCAGTGCTAGAGATGGGTCGGGAGGGCCAAATGAGCAGTTCTTC. It translates to CSARDGSGGPNEQFF.